Here is one TCR beta chain with its context. Antigen: not known. This sample is drawn from a study of vaccination and CD4 T cells after COVID-19. Looking at the study overall: Testing by nasal swab PCR showed convalescent patients to be SARS-CoV-2 positive; about nine were mild and one was severe. Study-level points and caveats: SARS-CoV-2-reactive clonotypes showed a nonsignificant median rise from 21 to 38.

Described treatment: roughly ten-day PBMC culture with coronavirus spike peptide pools or control peptides (ViraFEST assay). Cultured CD4+ T cell DNA underwent sequencing with the Oncomine TCR Beta short-read assay. A single record per CDR3 protein comes from TCRdb applying MiXCR to the PCR reads. Here the sample spans around 19,000 distinct CDR3 sequences, nearly 55% being singletons. The germline CDR1 and CDR2 sequences are SGHTA and FQGNSA. The CDR3 extends over 17 amino acids. V lost 4 bases and J lost 2; bases outside the gene matches: 12. This sequence joins TRBV7-2 and TRBJ2-7; 9 positions agree with TRBD2. This sequence was found in a human donor who had recovered from COVID-19. Sequenced: CD4+ T cells from blood, cultured in vitro. CDR3 in amino acids: CASSSGSSGRVPYEQYF. The CDR3, as DNA: TGTGCCAGCAGCTCTGGGAGTAGCGGGAGAGTTCCCTACGAGCAGTACTTC.